This T cell receptor (beta chain) was identified during a study of T cell responses to AZD1222 COVID-19 vaccine. About the research overall: Second doses were pooled across both intervals (about 4 or about 12 weeks).

For this clone: The antigen remains undetermined.

Study results and limitations: The number of AZD1222 recipients seropositive at baseline was only 5 to 7. Clonal diversity was possibly underestimated, and white British individuals and females predominated among donors.

With V trimmed by 0 bases and J by 0 bases, 6 bases remained unmatched. Germline V gene sequence: CDR1 LNHNV, CDR2 YYDKDF (reference sequence). The CDR3 has 18 residues. Sequencing used immunoSEQ multiplex PCR; TCRdb keeps in-frame clones, though not all of them. The sample yields 140,000 to 150,000 clones, 91% seen once. The chain links TRBV15 to TRBJ1-3, with TRBD1 identical over 9 bases. The material sequenced was peripheral blood, taken on day 0 of AZD1222 vaccination. This TCR was recovered from an adult in good health. In nucleotides, the CDR3 is TGTGCCACCAGCAGAGATTTAGGGACAGGGAGCTCTGGAAACACCATATATTTT. Its protein product is CATSRDLGTGSSGNTIYF.